These 5 T cell receptor beta chains were sequenced from one sample in a study of low-dose radiotherapy and immunotherapy resistance in tumors (dated by TCRdb to the early 2020s). First-strand cDNA was synthesized with Superscript III and a set of TRAV- and TRBV-specific primers, covering both TCRalpha and TCRbeta chains. TCRs were amplified with Phusion for 15 to 20 PCR cycles, with a constant-region primer paired with the adapter attached to the V primers. Through fastp at Q25 and MiXCR, TCRdb rebuilt clones from the public reads, retaining in-frame beta chains. Each record represents a unique CDR3 protein, reported with the most common genes and DNA among its rows. Here the sample has 9,700 or so distinct CDR3 sequences; roughly 75% occur a single time. The top ten constitute over 1.1% of the sample. These TCRs come from a human donor with advanced metastatic prostate, ovarian, gallbladder or colorectal cancer (not recorded which). This table probably holds off-target reads from a library built for another chain.

The chain has TRBV20-1 and TRBJ2-2; 7 bases map to TRBD1. This CDR3 is 14 amino acids long. V dropped 4 bases and J dropped 9; count of bases not matched to a gene: 11. CDR1 DFQATT and CDR2 SNEGSKA come from the germline V gene (reference sequence). The CDR3 sequence is CSATLRQGTRELFF. Written as DNA, the CDR3 is TGCAGTGCTACATTAAGACAGGGAACGCGGGAGCTGTTTTTT.

The chain is built from TRBV6-8 and TRBJ1-2, with a possible D match to TRBD1 (5 bases). Trimming took off 8 bases at V and 5 bases at J, with 12 bases between the two ends. This CDR3 has 12 amino acids. CDR1 and CDR2 from the germline V gene are MNHGY and SAAAGT. CDR3 sequence (DNA): TGTGCCAGCGGTCAGGGAGGATATGGCTACACCTTC. Protein sequence: CASGQGGYGYTF.

This chain connects TRBV28 to TRBJ2-7; D could derive from TRBD1 or TRBD2 (5 bases each). The CDR3 sequence is 14 residues long. Trimming shortened V by 4 bases and J by 4 bases, and 14 bases separated the two germline ends. Germline assignment: CDR1 MDHEN and CDR2 SYDVKM. The CDR3 DNA reads TGTGCCAGCAGTTGGGACGAGGGTCGGTACGAGCAGTACTTC. This translates into CASSWDEGRYEQYF.

The chain uses TRBV6-6 and TRBJ2-3; the D gene could be TRBD1 or TRBD2 (6 bases each). V lost 2 bases and J lost 4, with 13 bases in between. Looked up from germline, CDR1 is MNHNY and CDR2 is SVGAGI (reference sequence). The CDR3 sequence is 15 residues long. The CDR3, as DNA: TGTGCCAGCAGTTACACAGGGAGGTACTCAGATACGCAGTATTTT. Translation gives CASSYTGRYSDTQYF.

This clonotype was recorded a few times. The chain recombines TRBV5-6 with TRBJ1-2, with D perhaps matching TRBD1 (6 bases). The germline V and J ends were trimmed by 2 bases and 8 bases, with 13 bases remaining between them. From germline, CDR1 is SGHDT and CDR2 YYEEEE. This CDR3 comprises 13 residues. CDR3 in amino acids: CASSFGQLGGYTF. The CDR3 DNA reads as TGTGCCAGCAGCTTTGGACAGTTGGGCGGCTACACCTTC.